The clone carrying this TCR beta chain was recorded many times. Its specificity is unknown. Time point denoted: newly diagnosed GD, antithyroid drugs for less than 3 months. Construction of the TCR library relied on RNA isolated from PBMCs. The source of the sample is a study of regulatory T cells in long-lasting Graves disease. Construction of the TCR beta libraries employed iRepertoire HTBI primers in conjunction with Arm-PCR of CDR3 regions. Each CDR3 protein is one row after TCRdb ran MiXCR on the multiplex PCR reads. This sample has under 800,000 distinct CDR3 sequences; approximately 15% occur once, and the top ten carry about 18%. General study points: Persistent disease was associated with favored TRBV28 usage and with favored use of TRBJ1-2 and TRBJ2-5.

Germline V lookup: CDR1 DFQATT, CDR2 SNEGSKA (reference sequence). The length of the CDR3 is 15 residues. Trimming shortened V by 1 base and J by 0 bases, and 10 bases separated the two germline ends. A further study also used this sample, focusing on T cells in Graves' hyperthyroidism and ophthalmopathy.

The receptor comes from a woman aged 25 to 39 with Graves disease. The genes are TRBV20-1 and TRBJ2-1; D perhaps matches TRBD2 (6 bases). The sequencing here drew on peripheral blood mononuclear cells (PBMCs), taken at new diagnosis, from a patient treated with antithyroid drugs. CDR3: CSARVPGSSYNEQFF. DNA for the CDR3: TGCAGTGCTAGAGTCCCCGGGAGCTCCTACAATGAGCAGTTCTTC.